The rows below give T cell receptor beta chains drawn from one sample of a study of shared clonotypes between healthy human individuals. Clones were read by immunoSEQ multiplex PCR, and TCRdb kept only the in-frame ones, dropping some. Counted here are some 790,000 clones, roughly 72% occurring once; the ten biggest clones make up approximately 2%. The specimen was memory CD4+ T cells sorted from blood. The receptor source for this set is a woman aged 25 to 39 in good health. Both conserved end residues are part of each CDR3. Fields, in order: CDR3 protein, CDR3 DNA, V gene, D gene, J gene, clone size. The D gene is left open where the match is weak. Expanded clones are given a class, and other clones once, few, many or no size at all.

CSVRHIANYGYTF TGCAGCGTTCGGCACATCGCGAACTATGGCTACACCTTC TRBV29-1 - TRBJ1-2 -
CASSLRAQGLAGGGPNNEQFF TGTGCCAGCAGCTTACGGGCACAGGGACTAGCGGGAGGGGGGCCTAACAATGAGCAGTTCTTC TRBV7-8 TRBD2 TRBJ2-1 -
CAISLGLAGGWEQFF TGTGCCATCAGTCTGGGACTAGCGGGAGGGTGGGAGCAGTTCTTC TRBV10-3 TRBD2 TRBJ2-1 -
CASSLGQGGNEQFF TGTGCCAGCAGCTTGGGACAGGGGGGCAATGAGCAGTTCTTC TRBV5-4 TRBD1 TRBJ2-1 -
CASSYTGSSNQETQYF TGTGCCAGCAGCTACACGGGTAGCTCGAATCAAGAGACCCAGTACTTC TRBV6-5 - TRBJ2-5 -
CASRGHLQETQYF TGTGCCAGCCGAGGACATCTACAAGAGACCCAGTACTTC TRBV28 - TRBJ2-5 -
CASSVGTMGEQYF TGTGCCAGTAGTGTCGGGACTATGGGAGAGCAGTACTTC TRBV19 TRBD2 TRBJ2-5 -
CASSLGAALYGYTF TGTGCCAGCAGTTTAGGCGCCGCCCTCTATGGCTACACCTTC TRBV28 - TRBJ1-2 once
CASSADRGSRSYTF TGTGCCAGCAGTGCGGACAGGGGATCGAGAAGCTACACCTTC TRBV25-1 TRBD1 TRBJ1-2 -
CASRRGGRNAYEQYF TGTGCCAGCAGAAGAGGGGGGCGGAATGCCTACGAGCAGTACTTC TRBV27 - TRBJ2-7 few
CASSLEGDYGYTF TGCGCCAGCAGCTTGGAGGGGGACTATGGCTACACCTTC TRBV5-1 - TRBJ1-2 once
CASSDLPINYGYTF TGTGCCAGCAGTGACCTCCCGATTAACTATGGCTACACCTTC TRBV2 - TRBJ1-2 -
CASSPGQNSNQPQHF TGTGCCAGCAGCCCGGGACAGAATAGCAATCAGCCCCAGCATTTT TRBV5-5 TRBD1 TRBJ1-5 once
CASSNDQGIGETQYF TGTGCCAGCAGTAACGACCAGGGAATCGGAGAGACCCAGTACTTC TRBV28 - TRBJ2-5 once
CASSTGKETQYF TGTGCCAGTAGCACAGGGAAAGAGACCCAGTACTTC TRBV2 - TRBJ2-5 -
CASSESGVYEQYF TGCGCCAGCAGCGAATCCGGGGTCTACGAGCAGTACTTC TRBV5-1 - TRBJ2-7 -